The clone carrying this TCR beta chain was seen only a few times. The antigen remains unidentified. This sample's time point: pre-sensitization, week 0. As to treatment: therapeutic diphenylcyclopropenone sensitization with weekly scalp DPC. Whole blood that had not been fractionated was the source of extracted total RNA. The sample belongs to a study of human T cells and chemical hapten exposure. Broader study findings: Expanded TCRs clustered into significantly more large CDR3 similarity groups than controls, the analysis revealed.

The library tagged each cDNA molecule with unique molecular identifiers. TCRdb passed the RACE reads through MiXCR, listing each CDR3 protein once. The table lists fewer than 200,000 distinct CDR3 sequences, almost 30% of them singletons. The CDR3 has 11 residues. The V end lost 0 bases, the J end lost 10 bases, and 9 bases lay between the germline ends. Per the germline V gene, CDR1 is DFQATT and CDR2 is SNEGSKA (reference sequence). The chain employs TRBV20-1 and TRBJ1-1; D not resolved. The source is a woman aged 25 to 39 with alopecia areata. Some clones in this sample may be carry-over from other donors' samples. The sample consisted of whole blood, taken in connection with sensitization to the hapten diphenylcyclopropenone (DPC). The CDR3 coding sequence is TGCAGTGCTAGAGATCAAGGGTCAGCTTTCTTT. Translation: CSARDQGSAFF.